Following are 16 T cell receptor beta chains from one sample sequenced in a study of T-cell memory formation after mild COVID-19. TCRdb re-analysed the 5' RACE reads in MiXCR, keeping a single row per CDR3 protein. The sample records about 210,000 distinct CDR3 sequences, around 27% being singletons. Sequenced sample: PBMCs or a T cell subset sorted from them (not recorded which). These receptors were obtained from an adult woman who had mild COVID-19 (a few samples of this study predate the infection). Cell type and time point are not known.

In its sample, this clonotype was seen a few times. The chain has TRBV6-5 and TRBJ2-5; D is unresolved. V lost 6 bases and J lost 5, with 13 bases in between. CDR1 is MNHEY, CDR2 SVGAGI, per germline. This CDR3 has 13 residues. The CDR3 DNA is TGTGCCAGCAGCCTCCGAGGCCCGGAGACCCAGTACTTC. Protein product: CASSLRGPETQYF.

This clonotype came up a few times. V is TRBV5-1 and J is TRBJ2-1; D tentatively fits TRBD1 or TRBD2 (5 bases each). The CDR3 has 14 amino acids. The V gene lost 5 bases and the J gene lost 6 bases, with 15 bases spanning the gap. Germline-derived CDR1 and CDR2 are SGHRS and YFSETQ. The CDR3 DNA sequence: TGCGCCAGCAGTTTACCGGGGCATGGCAATGAGCAGTTCTTC. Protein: CASSLPGHGNEQFF.

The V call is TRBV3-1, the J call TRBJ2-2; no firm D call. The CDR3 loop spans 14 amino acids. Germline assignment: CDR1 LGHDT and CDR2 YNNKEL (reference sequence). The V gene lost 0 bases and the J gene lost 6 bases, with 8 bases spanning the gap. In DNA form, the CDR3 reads TGTGCCAGCAGCCAAGACCCGGCACCCGGGGAGCTGTTTTTT. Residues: CASSQDPAPGELFF.

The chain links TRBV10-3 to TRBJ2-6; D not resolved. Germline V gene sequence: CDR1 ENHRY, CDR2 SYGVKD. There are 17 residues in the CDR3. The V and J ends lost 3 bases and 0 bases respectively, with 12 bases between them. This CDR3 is CAISENEHHSGANVLTF. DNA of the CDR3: TGTGCCATCAGTGAAAATGAACATCACTCTGGGGCCAACGTCCTGACTTTC.

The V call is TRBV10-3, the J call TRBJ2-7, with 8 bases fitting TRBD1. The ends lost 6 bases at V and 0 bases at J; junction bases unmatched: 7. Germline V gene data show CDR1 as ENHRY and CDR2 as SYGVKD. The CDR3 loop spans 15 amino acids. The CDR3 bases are TGTGCCATCAGACGGCAGGGGGCCAACTCCTACGAGCAGTACTTC. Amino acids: CAIRRQGANSYEQYF.

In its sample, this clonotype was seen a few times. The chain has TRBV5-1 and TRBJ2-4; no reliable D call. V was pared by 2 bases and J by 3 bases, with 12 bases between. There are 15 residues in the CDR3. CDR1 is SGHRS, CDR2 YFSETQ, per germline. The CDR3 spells CASSLTWVGKNIQYF. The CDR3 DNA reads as TGCGCCAGCAGCTTAACATGGGTCGGCAAAAACATTCAGTACTTC.

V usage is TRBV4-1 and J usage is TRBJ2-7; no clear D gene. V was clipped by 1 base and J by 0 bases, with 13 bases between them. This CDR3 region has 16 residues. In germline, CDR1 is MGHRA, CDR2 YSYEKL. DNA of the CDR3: TGCGCCAGCAGCCAAGTGATCGGTAGTCCCTCCTACGAGCAGTACTTC. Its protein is CASSQVIGSPSYEQYF.

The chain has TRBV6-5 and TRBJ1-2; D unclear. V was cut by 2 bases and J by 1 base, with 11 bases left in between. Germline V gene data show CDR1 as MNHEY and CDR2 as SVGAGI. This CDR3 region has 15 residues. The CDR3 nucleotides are TGTGCCAGCAGTTACCAGGCAACGATTAACTATGGCTACACCTTC. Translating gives CASSYQATINYGYTF.

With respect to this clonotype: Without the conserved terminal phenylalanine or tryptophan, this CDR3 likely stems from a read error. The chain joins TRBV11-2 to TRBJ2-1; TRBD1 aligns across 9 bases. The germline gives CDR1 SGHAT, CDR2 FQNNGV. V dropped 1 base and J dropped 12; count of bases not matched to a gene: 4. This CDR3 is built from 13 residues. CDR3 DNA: TGTGCCAGCAGCTTAGCGGGGGGACAGGGGCAGTTCTTA. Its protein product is CASSLAGGQGQFL.

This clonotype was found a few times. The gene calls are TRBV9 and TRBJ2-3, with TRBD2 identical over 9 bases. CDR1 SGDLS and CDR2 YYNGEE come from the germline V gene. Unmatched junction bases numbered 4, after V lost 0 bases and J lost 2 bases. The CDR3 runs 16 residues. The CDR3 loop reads CASSVGTSAYTDTQYF. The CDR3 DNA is TGTGCCAGCAGCGTAGGGACTAGCGCCTACACAGATACGCAGTATTTT.

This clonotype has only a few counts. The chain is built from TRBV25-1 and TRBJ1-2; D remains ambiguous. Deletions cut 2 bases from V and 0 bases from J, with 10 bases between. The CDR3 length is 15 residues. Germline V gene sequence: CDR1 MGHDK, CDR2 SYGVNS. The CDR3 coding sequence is TGTGCCAGCAGTGAAAGGTTTCAGACTAACTATGGCTACACCTTC. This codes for CASSERFQTNYGYTF.

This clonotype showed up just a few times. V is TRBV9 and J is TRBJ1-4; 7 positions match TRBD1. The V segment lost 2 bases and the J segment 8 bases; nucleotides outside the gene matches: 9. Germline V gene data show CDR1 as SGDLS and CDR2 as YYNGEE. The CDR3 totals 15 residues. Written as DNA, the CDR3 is TGTGCCAGCAGCGTGTCCGGGACAGCGTTGGAAAAACTGTTTTTT. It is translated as CASSVSGTALEKLFF. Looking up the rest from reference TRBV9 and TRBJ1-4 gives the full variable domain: DSGVTQTPKHLITATGQRVTLRCSPRSGDLSVYWYQQSLDQGLQFLIQYYNGEERAKGNILERFSAQQFPDLHSELNLSSLELGDSALYFCASSVSGTALEKLFFGSGTQLSVL.

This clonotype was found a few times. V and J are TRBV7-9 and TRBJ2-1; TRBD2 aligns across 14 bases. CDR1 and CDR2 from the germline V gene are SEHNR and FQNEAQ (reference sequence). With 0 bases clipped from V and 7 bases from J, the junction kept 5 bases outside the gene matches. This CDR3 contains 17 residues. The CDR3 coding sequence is TGTGCCAGCAGCTTAGCTTGGGGACTAGCGGGAGAAAATGAGCAGTTCTTC. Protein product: CASSLAWGLAGENEQFF.

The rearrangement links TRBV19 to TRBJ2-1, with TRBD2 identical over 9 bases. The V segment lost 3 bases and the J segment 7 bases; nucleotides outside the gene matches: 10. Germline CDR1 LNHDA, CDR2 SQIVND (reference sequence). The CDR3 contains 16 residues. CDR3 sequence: CASSIYGGGAGNEQFF. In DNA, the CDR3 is TGTGCCAGTAGTATCTATGGCGGGGGGGCCGGTAATGAGCAGTTCTTC.

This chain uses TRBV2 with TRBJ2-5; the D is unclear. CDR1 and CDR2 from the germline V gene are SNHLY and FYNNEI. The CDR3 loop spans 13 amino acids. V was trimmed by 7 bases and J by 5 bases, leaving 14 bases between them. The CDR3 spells CASTPDLRETQYF. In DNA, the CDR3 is TGTGCCAGCACCCCCGACCTTAGGGAGACCCAGTACTTC.

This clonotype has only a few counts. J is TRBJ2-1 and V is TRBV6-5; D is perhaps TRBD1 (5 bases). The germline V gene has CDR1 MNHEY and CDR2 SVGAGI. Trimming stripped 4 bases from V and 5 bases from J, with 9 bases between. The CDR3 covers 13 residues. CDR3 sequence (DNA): TGTGCCAGCAGTTGGCTAGGGGACAATGAGCAGTTCTTC. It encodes CASSWLGDNEQFF.